This TCR beta chain appears in the sequencing data of a study of prognosis after radiotherapy for stage I lung cancer. The trim removed 0 bases at V and 5 bases at J, leaving 4 bases unmatched. The CDR3 loop spans 15 amino acids. Germline assignment: CDR1 SGHTA and CDR2 FQGTGA. Multiplex PCR in two rounds served to amplify TCR beta CDR3 from genomic DNA. Each TRBV and TRBJ gene had its own primer in the first PCR round. TCRdb reprocessed the multiplex PCR reads with MiXCR, giving one entry per CDR3 protein. Of about 22,000 distinct CDR3 sequences listed, about 40% were seen once; the top ten hold approximately 21%.

The source is a donor over 45 with non-small cell lung cancer. The sequenced sample was PBMCs, obtained before or after stereotactic body radiation therapy (not recorded which). The chain recombines TRBV7-3 with TRBJ2-7; 10 bases agree with TRBD1. The CDR3 sequence: CASSLTGQGGHEQYF. The CDR3, as DNA: TGTGCCAGCAGCTTAACTGGACAGGGGGGCCACGAGCAGTACTTC.